A selection of T cell receptor beta chains follows, all from one sample in a study of regulatory T cells in long-lasting Graves disease. One entry per CDR3 protein results from TCRdb running MiXCR on the multiplex PCR reads. The sample shows hundreds of thousands of distinct CDR3 sequences, roughly 20% of them seen only once. This sample comprised peripheral blood mononuclear cells (PBMCs), obtained when the disease was refractory, from a patient treated with antithyroid drugs. All receptors come from a female donor with Graves disease. Each CDR3 is given with its conserved first and last residue. The D gene is left open where the match is weak. Clone size is given for some rows only: seen once, a few or many times, or a class if the clone is expanded.

clone_size	v_call	j_call	d_call	cdr3_aa	cdr3_nt
few	TRBV3-1	TRBJ2-2	-	CASSHLIGGRGGELFF	TGTGCCAGCAGCCACTTAATTGGGGGCCGAGGCGGGGAGCTGTTTTTT
many	TRBV19	TRBJ1-1	-	CASSASLITEAFF	TGTGCCAGTAGTGCCAGCCTGATCACTGAAGCTTTCTTT
-	TRBV3-1	TRBJ2-1	-	CASSQDLRGDEQFF	TGTGCCAGCAGCCAAGATCTAAGGGGGGATGAGCAGTTCTTC
-	TRBV7-9	TRBJ2-7	TRBD2	CASSSGLAAASYEQYF	TGTGCCAGCAGCTCAGGACTAGCGGCTGCCTCCTACGAGCAGTACTTC
-	TRBV20-1	TRBJ1-5	-	CSAREPRIRNQPQHF	TGCAGTGCTAGAGAGCCACGAATTAGGAATCAGCCCCAGCATTTT
many	TRBV30	TRBJ1-1	-	CAWERMFTEAFF	TGTGCCTGGGAAAGGATGTTCACTGAAGCTTTCTTT
-	TRBV2	TRBJ2-3	-	CASKVTSTDTQYF	TGTGCCAGCAAGGTGACTAGCACAGATACGCAGTATTTT
few	TRBV18	TRBJ2-2	-	CASSPPEGAHTGELFF	TGTGCCAGCTCACCACCGGAGGGGGCCCACACCGGGGAGCTGTTTTTT
many	TRBV15	TRBJ1-5	-	CATSRVRNQPQHF	TGTGCCACCAGCCGGGTCCGCAATCAGCCCCAGCATTTT
many	TRBV11-2	TRBJ2-5	TRBD2	CASSSISGSRAETQYF	TGTGCCAGCAGCTCGATTAGCGGGAGTCGGGCAGAGACCCAGTACTTC
few	TRBV11-2	TRBJ2-3	TRBD2	CASGAGGITDTQYF	TGTGCCAGCGGGGCGGGAGGGATCACAGATACGCAGTATTTT
many	TRBV12-3/TRBV12-4	TRBJ1-1	-	CASSLSGEYTEAFF	TGTGCCAGCAGTTTATCGGGGGAGTACACTGAAGCTTTCTTT
-	TRBV12-3/TRBV12-4	TRBJ2-3	TRBD2	CASSPSIAGETDTQYF	TGTGCCAGCAGTCCAAGTATAGCGGGAGAGACAGATACGCAGTATTTT
many	TRBV28	TRBJ1-4	-	CASSTGATNEKLFF	TGTGCCAGCAGTACAGGAGCAACTAATGAAAAACTGTTTTTT
-	TRBV2	TRBJ2-4	-	CASSEAVNIQYF	TGTGCCAGCAGTGAAGCGGTAAACATTCAGTACTTC
many	TRBV2	TRBJ1-5	-	CASSVGQLSNQPQHF	TGTGCCAGCAGTGTCGGGCAGCTTAGCAATCAGCCCCAGCATTTT
few	TRBV2	TRBJ2-7	-	CASSEGASISYEQYF	TGTGCCAGCAGTGAAGGAGCGTCAATTTCCTACGAGCAGTACTTC
-	TRBV6-1	TRBJ1-1	-	CASSHPSRLNTEAFF	TGTGCCAGCAGTCACCCCTCCAGGCTGAACACTGAAGCTTTCTTT
many	TRBV11-2	TRBJ2-7	-	CASTPSGGYEQYF	TGTGCCAGCACCCCCTCCGGAGGTTACGAGCAGTACTTC
-	TRBV7-2	TRBJ2-7	-	CASSLVLLSSYEQYF	TGTGCCAGCAGCTTAGTCCTCCTCAGCTCCTACGAGCAGTACTTC
-	TRBV7-2	TRBJ1-3	-	CASSKPGHSGNTIYF	TGTGCCAGCAGCAAACCGGGACACTCTGGAAACACCATATATTTT
few	TRBV20-1	TRBJ1-6	-	CSARTRANSPLHF	TGCAGTGCTAGAACAAGGGCGAATTCACCCCTCCACTTT
-	TRBV7-9	TRBJ1-1	TRBD1	CASSLAQGAYTEAFF	TGTGCCAGCAGCTTAGCTCAGGGGGCGTACACTGAAGCTTTCTTT
-	TRBV29-1	TRBJ1-2	-	CSAEFGGPRDGYTF	TGCAGCGCCGAGTTCGGAGGCCCTAGGGATGGCTACACCTTC
many	TRBV28	TRBJ2-7	TRBD1	CATSDREFYEQYF	TGTGCCACTTCGGACAGGGAATTTTACGAGCAGTACTTC
few	TRBV5-6	TRBJ1-2	-	CASSLGPAANYGYTF	TGTGCCAGCAGCTTAGGTCCTGCCGCTAACTATGGCTACACCTTC
few	TRBV20-1	TRBJ2-2	-	CSARVLTSSGELFF	TGCAGTGCTAGAGTCCTCACTAGTTCCGGGGAGCTGTTTTTT
-	TRBV5-1	TRBJ2-7	TRBD2	CASSGSLREVIYEQYF	TGCGCCAGCAGCGGGTCACTTCGGGAGGTCATATACGAGCAGTACTTC
many	TRBV9	TRBJ2-2	TRBD1	CASSVRGTAGELFF	TGTGCCAGCAGCGTTAGGGGGACAGCCGGGGAGCTGTTTTTT
many	TRBV3-1	TRBJ2-7	-	CGASSGDEQYF	TGCGGGGCTAGCAGTGGCGACGAGCAGTACTTC
many	TRBV7-2	TRBJ2-5	TRBD2	CASSLGVLTGGKETQYF	TGTGCCAGCAGCTTAGGGGTCCTCACGGGGGGAAAAGAGACCCAGTACTTC
many	TRBV7-9	TRBJ2-2	-	CATRKSNTGELFF	TGTGCTACGCGGAAGTCGAACACCGGGGAGCTGTTTTTT
many	TRBV28	TRBJ1-5	-	CASSRTSQGSNQPQHF	TGTGCCAGCAGTAGGACCTCACAGGGAAGCAATCAGCCCCAGCATTTT
few	TRBV4-1	TRBJ1-1	-	CASSQDRGWDTEAFF	TGCGCCAGCAGCCAAGATAGGGGGTGGGACACTGAAGCTTTCTTT
few	TRBV19	TRBJ1-1	TRBD1	CASSKGQGNAEAFF	TGTGCCAGTAGTAAGGGACAGGGGAACGCTGAAGCTTTCTTT
many	TRBV27	TRBJ1-1	TRBD1	CASAGTENTEAFF	TGTGCCAGCGCCGGGACAGAGAACACTGAAGCTTTCTTT